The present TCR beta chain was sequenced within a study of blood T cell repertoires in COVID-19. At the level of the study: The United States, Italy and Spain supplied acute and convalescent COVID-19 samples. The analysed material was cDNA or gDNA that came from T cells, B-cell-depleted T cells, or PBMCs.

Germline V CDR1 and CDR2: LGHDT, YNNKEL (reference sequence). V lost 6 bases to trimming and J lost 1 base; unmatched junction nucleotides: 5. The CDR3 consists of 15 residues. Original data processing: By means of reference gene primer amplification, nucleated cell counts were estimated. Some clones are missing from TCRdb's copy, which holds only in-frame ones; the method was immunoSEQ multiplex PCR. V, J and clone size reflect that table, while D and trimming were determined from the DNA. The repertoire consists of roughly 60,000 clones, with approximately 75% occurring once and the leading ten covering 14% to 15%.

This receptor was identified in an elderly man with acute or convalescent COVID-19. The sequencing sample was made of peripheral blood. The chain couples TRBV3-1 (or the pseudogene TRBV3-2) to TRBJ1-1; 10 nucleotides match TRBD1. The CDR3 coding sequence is TGTGCCAGCAGTAGACAGGGGGCAGGGAACACTGAAGCTTTCTTT. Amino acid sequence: CASSRQGAGNTEAFF.